Below, 13 T cell receptor beta chains from the same sample are listed, as sequenced in a study of T cell changes during pregnancy in multiple sclerosis. This table comes from immunoSEQ multiplex PCR, and its TCRdb copy is limited to in-frame clones, with some not included. The table lists 40,000 to 45,000 clones, around nine tenths of them singletons, with under 0.65% in the top ten. The material was CD4+ T cells from peripheral blood mononuclear cells, obtained in the first trimester of pregnancy. The receptors originated from a female donor with multiple sclerosis, enrolled in a pregnancy study.

The chain has TRBV27 and TRBJ2-7; D perhaps matches TRBD2 (6 bases). Germline lookup yields CDR1 MNHEY and CDR2 SMNVEV (reference sequence). V dropped 3 bases and J dropped 7 bases, with 13 bases sitting between them. The CDR3 runs 13 residues. The CDR3, as DNA: TGTGCCAGCAGTTTGGGACTCCGTAAGGAGCAGTACTTC. Translating it yields CASSLGLRKEQYF.

The chain combines TRBV30 with TRBJ1-1; 8 nucleotides agree with TRBD1. Trimming took 3 bases from V and 1 from J; bases not matched to a gene: 4. CDR3 length: 14 amino acids. In germline, CDR1 is GTSNPN, CDR2 SVGIG (reference sequence). CDR3 in amino acids: CAWRDRVGNTEAFF. In nucleotides, the CDR3 is TGTGCCTGGAGGGACAGGGTTGGGAACACTGAAGCTTTCTTT.

The chain uses TRBV5-6 and TRBJ2-1, with D possibly matching TRBD1 (7 bases). The CDR3 runs 14 residues. Trimming took off 5 bases at V and 9 bases at J, with 18 bases between the two ends. CDR1 and CDR2 from the germline V gene are SGHDT and YYEEEE. The CDR3 reads CASRLQGRSGEQFF. The CDR3 region has the DNA TGTGCCAGCAGATTACAGGGGAGGTCCGGTGAGCAGTTCTTC.

The chain employs TRBV29-1 and TRBJ2-5; D possibly corresponds to TRBD2 (6 bases). The CDR3 has 13 residues. Germline-derived CDR1 and CDR2 are SQVTM and ANQGSEA. The germline V and J ends were trimmed by 6 bases and 5 bases, with 16 bases remaining between them. CDR3 nucleotides: TGCAGCGTGGGAGAGACTAGAAAGGAGACCCAGTACTTC. It encodes CSVGETRKETQYF.

J is TRBJ2-4 and V is TRBV9; 9 bases fit TRBD2. Germline assignment: CDR1 SGDLS and CDR2 YYNGEE. The trim removed 3 bases at V and 7 bases at J, leaving 5 bases unmatched. This CDR3 spans 14 amino acids. CDR3 bases: TGTGCCAGCAGCGGGCGGGAGGGGATTAACATTCAGTACTTC. Protein sequence: CASSGREGINIQYF.

This rearrangement joins TRBV19 to TRBJ1-5; D remains ambiguous. Germline V gene lookup returns CDR1 LNHDA and CDR2 SQIVND (reference sequence). V was shortened by 4 bases and J by 6 bases, with 4 bases between the two germline ends. This CDR3 has 11 amino acids. CDR3 sequence: CASSRGQPQHF. The CDR3 DNA reads as TGTGCCAGTAGTAGAGGTCAGCCCCAGCATTTT.

A single count supports this clone. The chain uses TRBV5-6 and TRBJ2-5; no clear D. CDR3 length: 15 amino acids. Trimming stripped 4 bases from V and 5 bases from J, with 18 bases between. CDR1 and CDR2 from the germline V gene are SGHDT and YYEEEE. CDR3 protein: CASSLRPDSEETQYF. Here the CDR3 DNA reads TGTGCCAGCAGCCTAAGACCTGACTCGGAGGAGACCCAGTACTTC.

CDR3 DNA: TGTGCCAGCAGCTTAGATGAGACTACGGCCCAGCATTTT. Amino acid sequence: CASSLDETTAQHF. The V and J genes are TRBV7-9 and TRBJ1-5; D remains unclear. The ends were cut back, 1 base at V and 11 bases at J, with 12 bases in the middle. In germline, CDR1 is SEHNR, CDR2 FQNEAQ (reference sequence). CDR3 size: 13 residues.

CDR3 region: CASSLTVSEAFF. For the CDR3, the DNA is TGTGCCAGCAGCTTGACAGTAAGTGAAGCTTTCTTT. This chain connects TRBV7-9 to TRBJ1-1; tentative D call: TRBD1 (5 bases). Trimming removed 3 bases at V and 7 bases at J, with 9 bases between. The germline CDR1 and CDR2 sequences are SEHNR and FQNEAQ (reference sequence). The CDR3 is 12 residues long.

This clone has just one count. The genes are TRBV11-1 and TRBJ2-5; no definite D call. The V end lost 3 bases, the J end lost 4 bases, and 9 bases lay between the germline ends. The CDR3 is made up of 13 amino acids. CDR1 is SGHAT, CDR2 FQDESV, per germline (reference sequence). In DNA form, the CDR3 reads TGTGCCAGCAGCTTTCGGCAGGCAGAGACCCAGTACTTC. Translated: CASSFRQAETQYF.

The chain carries TRBV10-3 and TRBJ2-5; 7 nucleotides match TRBD1. Germline lookup yields CDR1 ENHRY and CDR2 SYGVKD. The CDR3 has 13 residues. J was trimmed by 5 bases and V by 4 bases; bases with no gene match: 4. CDR3 in amino acids: CAISGQGGETQYF. The CDR3 nucleotides read TGTGCCATCAGTGGACAGGGTGGGGAGACCCAGTACTTC.

The chain has TRBV29-1 and TRBJ1-2, with D unresolved. The V end lost 4 bases, the J end lost 4 bases, and 16 bases lay between the germline ends. CDR3 length: 14 residues. Germline CDR1 reads SQVTM; CDR2 reads ANQGSEA. CDR3 in amino acids: CSVGPSGSSYGYTF. DNA for the CDR3: TGCAGCGTTGGCCCCTCTGGGAGTAGCTATGGCTACACCTTC.

The chain uses TRBV6-1 and TRBJ1-2; 10 positions agree with TRBD1. V trimming: 7 bases; J trimming: 6 bases; junction bases outside the gene matches: 8. Germline CDR1 MNHNS, CDR2 SASEGT. The CDR3 has 14 residues. CDR3: CASTGTGVLDGYTF. CDR3 sequence (DNA): TGTGCCAGCACCGGGACAGGGGTCCTCGATGGCTACACCTTC.